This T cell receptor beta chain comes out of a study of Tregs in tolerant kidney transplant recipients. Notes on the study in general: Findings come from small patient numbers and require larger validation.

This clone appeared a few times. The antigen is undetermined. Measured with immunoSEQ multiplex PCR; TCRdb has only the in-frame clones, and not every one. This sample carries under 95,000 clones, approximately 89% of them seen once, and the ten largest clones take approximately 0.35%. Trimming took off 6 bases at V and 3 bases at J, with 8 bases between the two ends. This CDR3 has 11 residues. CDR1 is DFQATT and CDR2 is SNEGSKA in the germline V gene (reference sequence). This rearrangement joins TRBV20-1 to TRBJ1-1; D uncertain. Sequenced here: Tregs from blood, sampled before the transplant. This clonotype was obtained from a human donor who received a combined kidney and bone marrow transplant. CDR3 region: CSARVDTEAFF. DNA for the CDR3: TGCAGTGCCCGTGTCGACACTGAAGCTTTCTTT.